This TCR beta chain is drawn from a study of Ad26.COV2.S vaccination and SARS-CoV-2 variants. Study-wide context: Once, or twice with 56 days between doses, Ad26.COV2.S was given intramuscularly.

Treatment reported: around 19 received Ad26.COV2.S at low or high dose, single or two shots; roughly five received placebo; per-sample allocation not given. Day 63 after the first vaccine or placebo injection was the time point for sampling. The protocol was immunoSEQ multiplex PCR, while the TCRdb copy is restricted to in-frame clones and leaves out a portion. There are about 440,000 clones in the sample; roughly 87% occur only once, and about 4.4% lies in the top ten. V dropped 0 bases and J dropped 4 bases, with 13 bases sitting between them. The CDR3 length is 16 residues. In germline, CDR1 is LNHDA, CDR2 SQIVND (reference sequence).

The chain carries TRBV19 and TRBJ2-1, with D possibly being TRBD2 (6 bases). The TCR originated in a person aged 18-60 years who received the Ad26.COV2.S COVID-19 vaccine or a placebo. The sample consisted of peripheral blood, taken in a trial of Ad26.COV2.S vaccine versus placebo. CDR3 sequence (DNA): TGTGCCAGTAGTATAGATAGCCTGCGGGGATACAATGAGCAGTTCTTC. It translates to CASSIDSLRGYNEQFF.